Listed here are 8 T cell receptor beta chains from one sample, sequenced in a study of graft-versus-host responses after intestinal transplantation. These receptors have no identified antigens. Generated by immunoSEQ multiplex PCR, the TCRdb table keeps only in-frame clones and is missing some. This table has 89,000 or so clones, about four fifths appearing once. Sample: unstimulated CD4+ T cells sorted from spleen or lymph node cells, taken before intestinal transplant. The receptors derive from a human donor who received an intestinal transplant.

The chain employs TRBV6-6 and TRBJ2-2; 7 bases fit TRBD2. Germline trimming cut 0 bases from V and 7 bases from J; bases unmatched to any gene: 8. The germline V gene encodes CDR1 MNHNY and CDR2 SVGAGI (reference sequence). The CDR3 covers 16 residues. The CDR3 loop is CASSYSIGGFVGELFF. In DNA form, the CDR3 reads TGTGCCAGCAGTTACTCGATCGGGGGGTTCGTCGGGGAGCTGTTTTTT.

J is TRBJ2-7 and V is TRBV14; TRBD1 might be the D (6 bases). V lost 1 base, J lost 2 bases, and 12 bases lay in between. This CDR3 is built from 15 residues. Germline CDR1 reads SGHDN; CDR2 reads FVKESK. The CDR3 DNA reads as TGTGCCAGCAGCCAAGGGGACACCAAAGCCTACGAGCAGTACTTC. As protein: CASSQGDTKAYEQYF.

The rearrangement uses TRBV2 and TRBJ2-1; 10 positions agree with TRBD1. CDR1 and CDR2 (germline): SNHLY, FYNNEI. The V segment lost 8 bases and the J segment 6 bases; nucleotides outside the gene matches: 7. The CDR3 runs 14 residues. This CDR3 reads CASVGDRGGNEQFF. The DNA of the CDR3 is TGTGCCAGCGTTGGGGACAGGGGAGGCAATGAGCAGTTCTTC.

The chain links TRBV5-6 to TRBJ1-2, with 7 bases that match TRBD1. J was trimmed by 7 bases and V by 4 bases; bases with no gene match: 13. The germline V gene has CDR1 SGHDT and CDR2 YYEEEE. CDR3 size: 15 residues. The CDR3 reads CASSLETGRGIGYTF. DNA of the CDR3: TGTGCCAGCAGCCTTGAGACAGGGCGTGGAATTGGCTACACCTTC.

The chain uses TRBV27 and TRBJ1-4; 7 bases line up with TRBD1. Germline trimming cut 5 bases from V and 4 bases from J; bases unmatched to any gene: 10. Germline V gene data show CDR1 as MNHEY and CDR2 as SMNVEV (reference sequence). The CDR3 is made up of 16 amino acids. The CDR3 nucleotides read TGTGCCAGCAGTCCGCCCCGGACAGGACATAATGAAAAACTGTTTTTT. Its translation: CASSPPRTGHNEKLFF.

This chain's CDR3 is CASSLAPSGGADTQYF. Written as DNA, the CDR3 is TGCGCCAGCAGCTTGGCCCCTAGCGGCGGGGCAGATACGCAGTATTTT. This chain uses TRBV5-1 with TRBJ2-3; 7 bases agree with TRBD2. Germline V gives CDR1 SGHRS, CDR2 YFSETQ. The CDR3 is made up of 16 amino acids. The V segment lost 0 bases and the J segment 4 bases; nucleotides outside the gene matches: 8. The variable domain in full, completed from reference TRBV5-1 and TRBJ2-3, reads KAGVTQTPRYLIKTRGQQVTLSCSPISGHRSVSWYQQTPGQGLQFLFEYFSETQRNKGNFPGRFSGRQFSNSRSEMNVSTLELGDSALYLCASSLAPSGGADTQYFGPGTRLTVL.

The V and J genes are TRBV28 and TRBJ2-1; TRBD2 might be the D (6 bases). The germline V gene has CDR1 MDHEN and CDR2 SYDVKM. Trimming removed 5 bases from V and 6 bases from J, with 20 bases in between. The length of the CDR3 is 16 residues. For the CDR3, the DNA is TGTGCCAGCAGTCCCGCCGAGGAGGGGCACGGCAATGAGCAGTTCTTC. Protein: CASSPAEEGHGNEQFF.

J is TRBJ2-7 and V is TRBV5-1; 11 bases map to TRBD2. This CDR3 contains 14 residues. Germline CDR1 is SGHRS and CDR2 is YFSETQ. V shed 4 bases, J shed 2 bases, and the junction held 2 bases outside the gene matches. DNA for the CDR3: TGCGCCAGCAGCCCGACTAGCGGGACCTACGAGCAGTACTTC. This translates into CASSPTSGTYEQYF.